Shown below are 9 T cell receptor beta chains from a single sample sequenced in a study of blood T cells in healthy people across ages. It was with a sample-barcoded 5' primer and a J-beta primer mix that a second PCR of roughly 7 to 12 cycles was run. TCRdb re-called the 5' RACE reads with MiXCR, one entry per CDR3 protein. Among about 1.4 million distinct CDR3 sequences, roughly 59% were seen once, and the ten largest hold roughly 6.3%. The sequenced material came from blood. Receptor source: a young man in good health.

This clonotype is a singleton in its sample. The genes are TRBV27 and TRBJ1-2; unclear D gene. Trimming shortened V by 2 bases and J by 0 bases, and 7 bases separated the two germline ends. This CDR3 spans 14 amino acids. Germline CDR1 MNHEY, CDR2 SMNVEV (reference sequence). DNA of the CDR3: TGTGCCAGCAGTTTAAGGCAGACTAACTATGGCTACACCTTC. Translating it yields CASSLRQTNYGYTF.

The CDR3 DNA reads as TGCGCCAGCAGCTCGAGCACCCCTGGCAATCAGCCCCAGCATTTT. Protein: CASSSSTPGNQPQHF. The V call is TRBV4-1, the J call TRBJ1-5; D not certain. The germline V gene has CDR1 MGHRA and CDR2 YSYEKL. The V and J ends lost 5 bases and 2 bases respectively, with 13 bases between them. CDR3 length: 15 residues.

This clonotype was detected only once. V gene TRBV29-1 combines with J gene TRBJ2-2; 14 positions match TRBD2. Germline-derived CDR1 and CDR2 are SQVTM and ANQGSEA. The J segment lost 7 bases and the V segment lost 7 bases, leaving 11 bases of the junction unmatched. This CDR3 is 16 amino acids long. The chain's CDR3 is CSGRGLAGDPYGELFF. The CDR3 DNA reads TGCAGCGGTCGGGGACTAGCGGGGGACCCCTACGGGGAGCTGTTTTTT.

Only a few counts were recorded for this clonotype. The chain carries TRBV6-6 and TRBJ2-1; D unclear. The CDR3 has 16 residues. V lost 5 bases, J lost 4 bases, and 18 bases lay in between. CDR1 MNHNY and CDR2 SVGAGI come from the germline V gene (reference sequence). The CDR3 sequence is CASSRSETKGYNEQFF. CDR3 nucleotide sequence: TGTGCCAGCAGTCGCTCGGAGACGAAGGGTTACAATGAGCAGTTCTTC.

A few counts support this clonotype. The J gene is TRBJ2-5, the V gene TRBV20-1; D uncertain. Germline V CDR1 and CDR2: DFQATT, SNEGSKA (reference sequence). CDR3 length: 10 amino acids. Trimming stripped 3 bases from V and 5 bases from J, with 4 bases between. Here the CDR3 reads CSARSETQYF. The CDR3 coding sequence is TGCAGTGCTAGGTCGGAGACCCAGTACTTC.

The DNA for the CDR3 is TGTGCCAGCAGTCCCTTTACTTGGTCGCAGTATTTT. Protein product: CASSPFTWSQYF. The J gene is TRBJ2-3, the V gene TRBV28; D is unresolved. Between the trimmed V and J ends, which lost 5 bases and 10 bases, there was a span of 13 bases. Germline V gene data show CDR1 as MDHEN and CDR2 as SYDVKM. The CDR3 runs to 12 residues.

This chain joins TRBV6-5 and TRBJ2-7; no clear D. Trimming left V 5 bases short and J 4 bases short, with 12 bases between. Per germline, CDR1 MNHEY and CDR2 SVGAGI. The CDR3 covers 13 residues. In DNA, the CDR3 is TGTGCCAGCAGTCCCAAACTCGTTTACGAGCAGTACTTC. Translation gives CASSPKLVYEQYF.

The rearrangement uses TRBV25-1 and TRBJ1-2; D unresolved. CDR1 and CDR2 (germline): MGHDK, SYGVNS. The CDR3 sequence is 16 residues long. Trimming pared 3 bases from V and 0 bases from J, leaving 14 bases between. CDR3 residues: CASSDPGQPANYGYTF. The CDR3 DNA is TGTGCCAGCAGTGATCCTGGCCAGCCTGCTAACTATGGCTACACCTTC.

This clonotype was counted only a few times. The CDR3 loop is CASSDSGTYEQYF. The CDR3 DNA reads TGTGCCAGCAGTGACAGCGGTACCTACGAGCAGTACTTC. The chain is built from TRBV25-1 and TRBJ2-7; D is possibly TRBD2 (5 bases). Per the germline V gene, CDR1 is MGHDK and CDR2 is SYGVNS. The V end lost 3 bases, the J end lost 2 bases, and 8 bases lay between the germline ends. The CDR3 extends over 13 amino acids.